This T cell receptor beta chain was profiled in a study of T-cell memory formation after mild COVID-19. Study-level points and caveats: Second-wave clones with a day 37 peak had unconfirmed SARS-CoV-2 specificity.

V was trimmed by 3 bases and J by 3 bases, leaving 6 bases between them. The germline CDR1 and CDR2 sequences are LNHDA and SQIVND (reference sequence). The CDR3 sequence is 13 residues long. This clonotype was observed a handful of times. What it recognizes is unknown. MiXCR was run by TCRdb on the 5' RACE reads, yielding one entry per CDR3 protein. Of roughly 250,000 distinct CDR3 sequences listed, 16% were seen once; the top ten hold more than 20%. V usage is TRBV19 and J usage is TRBJ2-1; D is unclear. The source material was PBMCs or a T cell subset sorted from them (not recorded which). This TCR came from a man in his late teens or twenties who had mild COVID-19 (a few samples of this study predate the infection). Cell type and time point are not known. This CDR3 is CASSMGNYNEQFF. The CDR3 bases are TGTGCCAGTAGTATGGGGAACTACAATGAGCAGTTCTTC. Together with reference TRBV19 and TRBJ2-1, the CDR3 gives the full variable domain: DGGITQSPKYLFRKEGQNVTLSCEQNLNHDAMYWYRQDPGQGLRLIYYSQIVNDFQKGDIAEGYSVSREKKESFPLTVTSAQKNPTAFYLCASSMGNYNEQFFGPGTRLTVL.